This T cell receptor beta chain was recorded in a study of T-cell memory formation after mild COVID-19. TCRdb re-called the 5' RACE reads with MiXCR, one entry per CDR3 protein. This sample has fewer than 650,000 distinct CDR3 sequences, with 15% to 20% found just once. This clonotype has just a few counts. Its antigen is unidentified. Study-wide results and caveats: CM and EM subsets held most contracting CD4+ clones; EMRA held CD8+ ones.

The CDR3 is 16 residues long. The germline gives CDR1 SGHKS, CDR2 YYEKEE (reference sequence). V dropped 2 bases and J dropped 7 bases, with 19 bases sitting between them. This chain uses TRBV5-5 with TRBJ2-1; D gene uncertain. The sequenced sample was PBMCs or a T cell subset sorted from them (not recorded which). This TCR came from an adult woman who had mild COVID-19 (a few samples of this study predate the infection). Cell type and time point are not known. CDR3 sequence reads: CASSFLIIVIGNEQFF. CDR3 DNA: TGTGCCAGCAGCTTTCTCATAATCGTAATAGGGAATGAGCAGTTCTTC.